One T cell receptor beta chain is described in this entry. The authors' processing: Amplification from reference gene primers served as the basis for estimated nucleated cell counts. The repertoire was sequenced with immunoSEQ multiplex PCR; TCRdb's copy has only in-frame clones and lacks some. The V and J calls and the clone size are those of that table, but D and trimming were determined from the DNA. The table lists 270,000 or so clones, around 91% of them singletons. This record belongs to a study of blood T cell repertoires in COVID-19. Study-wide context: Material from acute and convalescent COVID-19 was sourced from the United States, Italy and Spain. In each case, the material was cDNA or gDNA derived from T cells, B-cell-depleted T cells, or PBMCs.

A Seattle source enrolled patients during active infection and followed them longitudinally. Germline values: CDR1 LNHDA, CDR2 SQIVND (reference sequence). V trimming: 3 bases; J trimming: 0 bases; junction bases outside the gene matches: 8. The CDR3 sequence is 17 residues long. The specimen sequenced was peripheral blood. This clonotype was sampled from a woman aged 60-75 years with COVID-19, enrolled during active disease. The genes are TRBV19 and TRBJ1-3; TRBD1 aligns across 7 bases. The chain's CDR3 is CASSISPGQRSGNTIYF. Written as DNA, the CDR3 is TGTGCCAGTAGTATCTCGCCGGGACAGCGCTCTGGAAACACCATATATTTT.